These 30 T cell receptor beta chains share one sample of origin, sequenced in a study of blood T cell repertoires in COVID-19. Profiling relied on immunoSEQ multiplex PCR, and the TCRdb table lists in-frame clones only, not all of them. The data show around 150,000 clones, roughly 77% seen once. The sequenced sample was peripheral blood. These receptors were taken from a man aged 55-75 years with acute or convalescent COVID-19.

This chain joins TRBV19 and TRBJ2-6; weak D call: TRBD2 (6 bases). The CDR3 spans 16 residues. Trimming left V 2 bases short and J 0 bases short, with 8 bases between. The V gene's germline CDR1 is LNHDA and CDR2 SQIVND (reference sequence). The CDR3 sequence is CASSIHGGSGANVLTF. For the CDR3, the DNA is TGTGCCAGTAGTATACACGGGGGCTCTGGGGCCAACGTCCTGACTTTC.

The chain combines TRBV3-1 (or the pseudogene TRBV3-2) with TRBJ2-5; 10 bases fit TRBD2. V trimming: 2 bases; J trimming: 3 bases; junction bases outside the gene matches: 15. CDR3 length equals 19 residues. CDR1 and CDR2 (germline): LGHDT, YNNKEL (reference sequence). CDR3 protein: CASSQQGGAPSGRKETQYF. Here the CDR3 DNA reads TGTGCCAGCAGCCAACAAGGGGGCGCACCTAGCGGGAGAAAAGAGACCCAGTACTTC.

The CDR3 region has the DNA TGTGCCAGCAGCTTAAGCGCCTCCGCCTATAATTCACCCCTCCACTTT. This codes for CASSLSASAYNSPLHF. The chain couples TRBV7-9 to TRBJ1-6; no firm D call. Germline V lookup: CDR1 SEHNR, CDR2 FQNEAQ (reference sequence). This CDR3 is built from 16 residues. Deletions cut 2 bases from V and 2 bases from J, with 10 bases between.

This clone was counted a single time. The chain carries TRBV28 and TRBJ2-3; 7 positions agree with TRBD1. Germline lookup yields CDR1 MDHEN and CDR2 SYDVKM. The V and J ends lost 8 bases and 2 bases, in that order; junction bases with no gene match: 10. The length of the CDR3 is 15 residues. The CDR3 coding sequence is TGTGCCAGCGCAGAGACAGGGTGGGCCACAGATACGCAGTATTTT. The encoded protein is CASAETGWATDTQYF.

At least ten counts were recorded for this clone. The chain couples TRBV1 to TRBJ2-7; the table's TRBD2 call for D was not verified on the DNA. TRBV1 is flagged as a pseudogene. This CDR3 region has 17 residues. The CDR3 region is CTSSVSSLAQFSYEQYF. The CDR3 DNA sequence: TGCACCAGCAGCGTAAGTTCTCTAGCGCAGTTTTCCTACGAGCAGTACTTC.

This clone has at least ten counts. The genes are TRBV7-8 and TRBJ1-5, with TRBD1 matching 10 bases. Looked up from germline, CDR1 is SGHVS and CDR2 is FQNEAQ. With 5 bases clipped from V and 0 bases from J, the junction kept 7 bases outside the gene matches. The CDR3 spans 17 residues. In DNA form, the CDR3 reads TGTGCCAGCAGCCAAAGGGACAGGGGATATAGCAATCAGCCCCAGCATTTT. Protein: CASSQRDRGYSNQPQHF.

The J gene is TRBJ1-6, the V gene TRBV28; 9 bases are a match to TRBD1. The CDR3 is 15 amino acids. In germline, CDR1 is MDHEN, CDR2 SYDVKM. V lost 7 bases and J lost 8; bases outside the gene matches: 9. CDR3 sequence reads: CASTTPGQGDSPLHF. CDR3 nucleotide sequence: TGTGCCAGCACAACACCGGGACAGGGAGATTCACCCCTCCACTTT.

The V gene is TRBV9, the J gene TRBJ2-1, with 10 bases matching TRBD2. The V gene's germline CDR1 is SGDLS and CDR2 YYNGEE. CDR3 size: 16 residues. After removal of 0 bases from V and 4 bases from J, the junction contained 4 bases not matched to a gene. The CDR3 bases are TGTGCCAGCAGCGTAGGTAGCGGGAGGTCATACAATGAGCAGTTCTTC. Amino acid sequence: CASSVGSGRSYNEQFF.

The chain has TRBV2 and TRBJ1-5; 9 positions match TRBD1. Germline CDR1 reads SNHLY; CDR2 reads FYNNEI. The CDR3 is 15 amino acids. Losses at the gene ends were 3 bases for V and 6 bases for J; bases not matched to a gene: 6. The CDR3 sequence: CASSDPGTGIQPQHF. CDR3 DNA sequence: TGTGCCAGCAGTGATCCTGGGACAGGGATTCAGCCCCAGCATTTT. Based on the CDR3 plus reference TRBV2 and TRBJ1-5, the full variable domain is EPEVTQTPSHQVTQMGQEVILRCVPISNHLYFYWYRQILGQKVEFLVSFYNNEISEKSEIFDDQFSVERPDGSNFTLKIRSTKLEDSAMYFCASSDPGTGIQPQHFGDGTRLSIL.

J is TRBJ2-3 and V is TRBV7-6; D possibly corresponds to TRBD2 (5 bases). With 10 bases removed from V and 0 bases from J, the gap between germline ends came to 11 bases. The germline V gene encodes CDR1 SGHVS and CDR2 FNYEAQ. This CDR3 has 13 amino acids. CDR3 nucleotides: TGTGCCACGGCGGGCTACAGCACAGATACGCAGTATTTT. It is translated as CATAGYSTDTQYF.

The chain carries TRBV18 and TRBJ2-1; D is undetermined. CDR1 and CDR2 (germline): KGHSH, LQKENI. Trimming stripped 2 bases from V and 7 bases from J, with 9 bases between. The CDR3 has 13 amino acids. The CDR3 sequence is CASSPWANNEQFF. CDR3 bases: TGTGCCAGCTCACCATGGGCGAATAATGAGCAGTTCTTC.

The gene calls are TRBV19 and TRBJ2-5; 10 positions agree with TRBD1. The CDR3 contains 17 residues. The J segment lost 5 bases and the V segment lost 4 bases, leaving 13 bases of the junction unmatched. Germline V gives CDR1 LNHDA, CDR2 SQIVND (reference sequence). CDR3 region: CASSRLGTGVRTETQYF. For the CDR3, the DNA is TGTGCCAGTAGTAGACTTGGGACAGGGGTAAGAACTGAGACCCAGTACTTC.

This clone was observed a handful of times. The gene calls are TRBV5-1 and TRBJ2-7; perhaps TRBD2 as D (5 bases). Germline CDR1 reads SGHRS; CDR2 reads YFSETQ. The CDR3 is 15 amino acids. V was trimmed by 0 bases and J by 0 bases, leaving 10 bases between them. In DNA, the CDR3 is TGCGCCAGCAGCTTGGGCGGAACTAGCTCCTACGAGCAGTACTTC. Translated: CASSLGGTSSYEQYF.

This sequence joins TRBV6-1 and TRBJ2-1, with 7 bases aligning to TRBD2. The CDR3 contains 15 residues. CDR1 is MNHNS, CDR2 SASEGT, per germline. V dropped 3 bases and J dropped 4; count of bases not matched to a gene: 6. CDR3 coding DNA: TGTGCCAGCAGTGACCAGCGGGGACCATACAATGAGCAGTTCTTC. This translates into CASSDQRGPYNEQFF.

This clone is judged large. The chain employs TRBV12-3 or TRBV12-4 and TRBJ1-4; D unclear. The CDR3 consists of 11 residues. V was shortened by 2 bases and J by 8 bases, with 3 bases between the two germline ends. The CDR3 protein is CASSLLEKLFF. The CDR3 DNA reads TGTGCCAGCAGTTTACTCGAAAAACTGTTTTTT.

The chain uses TRBV18 and TRBJ2-1; 7 nucleotides agree with TRBD2. CDR1 is KGHSH, CDR2 LQKENI, per germline. Trimming removed 6 bases from V and 1 base from J; junction bases left unmatched: 9. The CDR3 sequence is 16 residues long. CDR3 in amino acids: CASSRYWEGSYNEQFF. In nucleotides, the CDR3 is TGTGCCAGCTCCCGTTATTGGGAGGGTTCCTACAATGAGCAGTTCTTC.

The V and J genes are TRBV19 and TRBJ1-1, with TRBD1 as a possible D gene (6 bases). The CDR3 spans 14 residues. Germline V CDR1 and CDR2: LNHDA, SQIVND (reference sequence). The V and J ends lost 9 bases and 3 bases respectively, with 17 bases between them. CDR3 loop: CASQGRGADTEAFF. CDR3 sequence (DNA): TGTGCCAGCCAGGGGCGGGGGGCCGACACTGAAGCTTTCTTT.

The chain recombines TRBV4-1 with TRBJ2-6; TRBD2 matches at 7 bases. The CDR3 is made up of 16 amino acids. J lost 4 bases, V lost 3 bases, and 6 bases had no gene match. CDR1 is MGHRA and CDR2 is YSYEKL in the germline V gene. This CDR3 is CASSHREGMGANVLTF. In DNA, the CDR3 is TGCGCCAGCAGCCACAGGGAGGGGATGGGGGCCAACGTCCTGACTTTC.

CDR3 amino acids: CASSLAGGGETQYF. The CDR3 nucleotides are TGTGCCAGCAGTCTAGCGGGAGGCGGGGAGACCCAGTACTTC. The rearrangement uses TRBV28 and TRBJ2-5; 11 nucleotides match TRBD2. Germline loops: CDR1 MDHEN, CDR2 SYDVKM. The CDR3 sequence is 14 residues long. Unmatched junction bases numbered 4, after V lost 5 bases and J lost 5 bases.

CDR3 loop: CASSPQDRGRETQYF. In DNA form, the CDR3 reads TGTGCCAGTAGTCCCCAGGACAGGGGGCGGGAGACCCAGTACTTC. The V and J genes are TRBV19 and TRBJ2-5; 11 bases agree with TRBD1. CDR1 and CDR2 (germline): LNHDA, SQIVND (reference sequence). The CDR3 has 15 amino acids. The V and J ends lost 5 bases and 5 bases, in that order; junction bases with no gene match: 7.

In this sample, this clone turned up once. CDR3 in DNA: TGTGCCAGCAGGTTCACAGGGGTACCCGGGGAGCTGTTTTTT. As protein: CASRFTGVPGELFF. The chain has TRBV11-2 and TRBJ2-2; TRBD1 agrees at 7 bases. V lost 6 bases, J lost 6 bases, and 7 bases stayed unmatched. The length of the CDR3 is 14 residues. CDR1 is SGHAT and CDR2 is FQNNGV in the germline V gene.

This clone was found once. The chain uses TRBV5-1 and TRBJ2-5; D is uncertain. CDR3 length: 14 residues. Trimming stripped 2 bases from V and 2 bases from J, with 10 bases between. CDR1 SGHRS and CDR2 YFSETQ come from the germline V gene. CDR3 in DNA: TGCGCCAGCAGCTTTAACAGCTATCAAGAGACCCAGTACTTC. This codes for CASSFNSYQETQYF. The entire variable domain, with the rest obtained from reference TRBV5-1 and TRBJ2-5, is as follows: KAGVTQTPRYLIKTRGQQVTLSCSPISGHRSVSWYQQTPGQGLQFLFEYFSETQRNKGNFPGRFSGRQFSNSRSEMNVSTLELGDSALYLCASSFNSYQETQYFGPGTRLLVL.

This clone showed up just a few times. The chain links TRBV29-1 to TRBJ2-1; maybe TRBD2 (6 bases). V was shortened by 5 bases and J by 0 bases, with 14 bases between the two germline ends. Germline CDR1 and CDR2: SQVTM and ANQGSEA. This CDR3 has 15 residues. The CDR3 spells CSVRGGPSSYNEQFF. CDR3 DNA: TGCAGCGTTAGGGGAGGCCCGAGCTCCTACAATGAGCAGTTCTTC.

The gene calls are TRBV18 and TRBJ1-4, with D unresolved. Germline CDR1 is KGHSH and CDR2 is LQKENI. The CDR3 runs to 14 residues. V was clipped by 3 bases and J by 0 bases, with 5 bases between them. The CDR3 region has the DNA TGTGCCAGCTCACCGTCTGCAACTAATGAAAAACTGTTTTTT. This translates into CASSPSATNEKLFF.

The chain is built from TRBV13 and TRBJ2-6; the D gene is possibly TRBD1 (6 bases). The V gene lost 2 bases and the J gene lost 0 bases, with 17 bases spanning the gap. From germline, CDR1 is PRHDT and CDR2 FYEKMQ (reference sequence). CDR3 length: 19 residues. The CDR3: CASSLYMGQAVSGANVLTF. CDR3 nucleotide sequence: TGTGCCAGCAGCTTATATATGGGACAAGCCGTCTCTGGGGCCAACGTCCTGACTTTC.

The chain joins TRBV28 to TRBJ2-7, with TRBD2 as a possible D gene (5 bases). The V gene lost 6 bases and the J gene lost 4 bases, with 13 bases spanning the gap. The CDR3 has 13 amino acids. Looked up from germline, CDR1 is MDHEN and CDR2 is SYDVKM. CDR3 region: CASSTRNEYEQYF. Written as DNA, the CDR3 is TGTGCCAGCAGCACTAGAAACGAGTACGAGCAGTACTTC.

This clone came up once. The chain employs TRBV15 and TRBJ2-7; 7 bases fit TRBD1. J was trimmed by 5 bases and V by 0 bases; bases with no gene match: 7. The CDR3 has 15 amino acids. Germline CDR1 and CDR2: LNHNV and YYDKDF (reference sequence). CDR3 bases: TGTGCCACCAGCAGAGATTTAGGACAGGCCCACGAGCAGTACTTC. This codes for CATSRDLGQAHEQYF.

The rearrangement joins TRBV10-1 to TRBJ2-7, with TRBD2 identical over 12 bases. CDR3 length equals 15 residues. The germline gives CDR1 WNHNN, CDR2 SYGVQD (reference sequence). V was clipped by 3 bases and J by 3 bases; unmatched bases: 3. The CDR3 reads CASSEWTSGIYEQYF. The CDR3 DNA follows: TGCGCCAGCAGTGAATGGACTAGCGGGATCTACGAGCAGTACTTC.

V gene TRBV6-6 combines with J gene TRBJ2-7; 8 nucleotides agree with TRBD1. There are 14 residues in the CDR3. Germline CDR1 MNHNY, CDR2 SVGAGI (reference sequence). The trim removed 0 bases at V and 3 bases at J, leaving 1 base unmatched. The CDR3 DNA sequence: TGTGCCAGCAGTTACTCGGGACAGGACTACGAGCAGTACTTC. Its protein is CASSYSGQDYEQYF.

The rearrangement joins TRBV13 to TRBJ2-7; 8 bases are shared with TRBD1. CDR3 length: 17 residues. V was pared by 5 bases and J by 5 bases, with 17 bases of the junction left unmatched. Looked up from germline, CDR1 is PRHDT and CDR2 is FYEKMQ (reference sequence). The CDR3 sequence: CASSATRTGWGLDEQYF. CDR3 coding DNA: TGTGCCAGCAGCGCCACCAGGACAGGGTGGGGATTAGACGAGCAGTACTTC.